The 9 T cell receptor beta chains presented below share a single source sample, sequenced in a study of Ad26.COV2.S vaccination and SARS-CoV-2 variants. Treatment reported: 19 received Ad26.COV2.S at low or high dose, single or two shots; five or six received placebo; per-sample allocation not given. Samples analyzed were those drawn on day 63 after the first vaccine or placebo injection. Only in-frame clones appear in the TCRdb table, and some are missing; sequencing was by immunoSEQ multiplex PCR. The sample lists 350,000 to 500,000 clones; approximately 92% were seen once. This material consisted of peripheral blood, taken in a trial of Ad26.COV2.S vaccine versus placebo. The receptors originated from a person aged 18 to 59 who received the Ad26.COV2.S COVID-19 vaccine or a placebo.

V usage is TRBV6-2 or TRBV6-3 and J usage is TRBJ2-5; D may match TRBD1 or TRBD2 (5 bases each). CDR1 is MNHEY and CDR2 is SVGEGT in the germline V gene. The V end lost 2 bases, the J end lost 10 bases, and 17 bases lay between the germline ends. The CDR3 spans 14 residues. CDR3 residues: CASSYEGLAKVQYF. The CDR3 region has the DNA TGTGCCAGCAGTTACGAGGGGCTGGCGAAGGTCCAGTACTTC.

This chain uses TRBV11-2 with TRBJ2-1; 9 nucleotides line up with TRBD2. The CDR3 sequence is 16 residues long. CDR1 and CDR2 from the germline V gene are SGHAT and FQNNGV. V trimming: 6 bases; J trimming: 3 bases; junction bases outside the gene matches: 9. Written as DNA, the CDR3 is TGTGCCAGCAGACTTAGTAGCGGGAGTTTCTACAATGAGCAGTTCTTC. Translated: CASRLSSGSFYNEQFF.

This clone was picked up a small number of times. This sequence joins TRBV5-1 and TRBJ1-1, with D uncertain. Trimming shortened V by 4 bases and J by 7 bases, and 11 bases separated the two germline ends. The length of the CDR3 is 12 residues. Germline loops: CDR1 SGHRS, CDR2 YFSETQ. The CDR3 sequence is CASSRTLDEAFF. In DNA form, the CDR3 reads TGCGCCAGCAGCCGGACGCTCGATGAAGCTTTCTTT.

CDR3 residues: CASSQDLIGGLGEKLFF. The CDR3 DNA sequence: TGCGCCAGCAGCCAAGATCTTATAGGGGGTTTAGGTGAAAAACTGTTTTTT. The chain links TRBV4-3 to TRBJ1-4; D possibly corresponds to TRBD1 (6 bases). CDR1 is LGHNA, CDR2 YSLEER, per germline. The CDR3 is made up of 17 amino acids. Trimming removed 0 bases at V and 7 bases at J, with 18 bases between.

This sequence joins TRBV23-1 and TRBJ2-2, with no clear D. TRBV23-1 is identified as an open reading frame with a role that is uncertain. The CDR3 runs to 15 residues. Trimming stripped 3 bases from V and 4 bases from J, with 12 bases between. The CDR3 region has the DNA TGCGCCAGCAGTCATTCAACATCGGGCACCGGGGAGCTGTTTTTT. It is translated as CASSHSTSGTGELFF.

The chain joins TRBV10-3 to TRBJ2-4; D is unresolved. The CDR3 sequence is 14 residues long. The ends were cut back, 0 bases at V and 10 bases at J, with 13 bases in the middle. Germline V gives CDR1 ENHRY, CDR2 SYGVKD. This CDR3 reads CAISESVVGNIQYF. The CDR3 DNA is TGTGCCATCAGTGAGTCAGTAGTAGGGAATATTCAGTACTTC.

This clone showed up just a few times. The rearrangement links TRBV19 to TRBJ1-1; TRBD1 matches 9 bases. V was clipped by 3 bases and J by 3 bases; unmatched bases: 8. CDR1 and CDR2 (germline): LNHDA, SQIVND (reference sequence). The CDR3 extends over 16 amino acids. The CDR3 reads CASSISTGGAHTEAFF. CDR3 bases: TGTGCCAGTAGTATTTCAACAGGGGGCGCTCACACTGAAGCTTTCTTT.

This chain links TRBV7-6 with TRBJ1-4, with D possibly matching TRBD1 (6 bases). Germline loops: CDR1 SGHVS, CDR2 FNYEAQ. This CDR3 has 16 amino acids. Trimming removed 2 bases at V and 0 bases at J, with 10 bases between. CDR3 region: CASSLIGGPTNEKLFF. CDR3 bases: TGTGCCAGCAGCTTAATCGGGGGGCCAACTAATGAAAAACTGTTTTTT.

The gene calls are TRBV18 and TRBJ1-4; no reliable D call. Germline V CDR1 and CDR2: KGHSH, LQKENI. Trimming removed 2 bases at V and 6 bases at J, with 19 bases between. The CDR3 totals 17 residues. The CDR3 reads CASSPAPAGDNDEKLFF. DNA for the CDR3: TGTGCCAGCTCACCAGCTCCCGCCGGGGATAATGATGAAAAACTGTTTTTT. Full variable domain (remainder filled in from reference TRBV18 and TRBJ1-4): NAGVMQNPRHLVRRRGQEARLRCSPMKGHSHVYWYRQLPEEGLKFMVYLQKENIIDESGMPKERFSAEFPKEGPSILRIQQVVRGDSAAYFCASSPAPAGDNDEKLFFGSGTQLSVL.